Presented here are 21 T cell receptor beta chains from one specimen sequenced in a study of shared clonotypes between healthy human individuals. Assay used: immunoSEQ multiplex PCR; TCRdb lists only in-frame clones, some missing. This sample yields 2.3 million or so clones, of which about 92% are seen a single time; 0.35% to 0.5% belongs to the top ten. The sample was naive CD4+ T cells from PBMCs. Subset of the sample: CD45RA+ positively selected. The receptors derive from a man younger than 30 in good health. Some clones in this sample may be carry-over from other donors' samples.

J is TRBJ2-1 and V is TRBV7-9; no clear D gene. The CDR3 consists of 14 residues. Per the germline V gene, CDR1 is SEHNR and CDR2 is FQNEAQ (reference sequence). Trimming left V 5 bases short and J 3 bases short, with 11 bases between. In DNA form, the CDR3 reads TGTGCCAGCAGCCCAATGAGGAGCTACAATGAGCAGTTCTTC. Translated, it gives CASSPMRSYNEQFF. Full variable domain (outside the CDR3, taken from reference TRBV7-9 and TRBJ2-1): DTGVSQNPRHKITKRGQNVTFRCDPISEHNRLYWYRQTLGQGPEFLTYFQNEAQLEKSRLLSDRFSAERPKGSFSTLEIQRTEQGDSAMYLCASSPMRSYNEQFFGPGTRLTVL.

The chain has TRBV6-5 and TRBJ1-6; D is perhaps TRBD1 (5 bases). CDR1 is MNHEY and CDR2 is SVGAGI in the germline V gene. The ends were cut back, 6 bases at V and 10 bases at J, with 13 bases in the middle. The CDR3 sequence is 13 residues long. The DNA of the CDR3 is TGTGCCAGCAGCTACGGGGCGGGGTCACCCCTCCACTTT. It yields the protein CASSYGAGSPLHF.

This chain joins TRBV19 and TRBJ2-1; 10 nucleotides agree with TRBD2. V trimming: 6 bases; J trimming: 10 bases; junction bases outside the gene matches: 9. Germline loops: CDR1 LNHDA, CDR2 SQIVND (reference sequence). This CDR3 has 14 residues. The chain's CDR3 is CASRKREGPGEQFF. The CDR3 DNA reads as TGTGCCAGTAGAAAGCGGGAGGGCCCGGGGGAGCAGTTCTTC.

The chain joins TRBV19 to TRBJ1-5, with D possibly being TRBD1 (6 bases). In germline, CDR1 is LNHDA, CDR2 SQIVND (reference sequence). This CDR3 region has 18 residues. V was pared by 0 bases and J by 3 bases, with 18 bases between. This chain's CDR3 is CASSIDGPAGADNQPQHF. The CDR3 DNA reads as TGTGCCAGTAGTATAGATGGGCCCGCAGGGGCGGACAATCAGCCCCAGCATTTT. The full variable domain, its missing parts supplied by reference TRBV19 and TRBJ1-5, is DGGITQSPKYLFRKEGQNVTLSCEQNLNHDAMYWYRQDPGQGLRLIYYSQIVNDFQKGDIAEGYSVSREKKESFPLTVTSAQKNPTAFYLCASSIDGPAGADNQPQHFGDGTRLSIL.

The chain joins TRBV28 to TRBJ2-4; unclear D gene. The ends were cut back, 5 bases at V and 3 bases at J, with 14 bases in the middle. Germline loops: CDR1 MDHEN, CDR2 SYDVKM. The CDR3 extends over 15 amino acids. The CDR3 nucleotides are TGTGCCAGCAGTGCGCCATCTGTGGGCAAAAACATTCAGTACTTC. Protein product: CASSAPSVGKNIQYF.

V gene TRBV5-1 combines with J gene TRBJ2-7; no definite D call. The CDR3 totals 12 residues. Deletions cut 0 bases from V and 7 bases from J, with 8 bases between. Germline V lookup: CDR1 SGHRS, CDR2 YFSETQ. This chain's CDR3 is CASSLGMREQYF. The CDR3 DNA sequence: TGCGCCAGCAGCTTGGGTATGAGGGAGCAGTACTTC.

The chain joins TRBV7-2 to TRBJ1-1; D unclear. Germline-derived CDR1 and CDR2 are SGHTA and FQGNSA. The V gene lost 2 bases and the J gene lost 5 bases, with 21 bases spanning the gap. The CDR3 runs to 17 residues. CDR3 protein: CASSLIPEGAIGTEAFF. The DNA of the CDR3 is TGTGCCAGCAGCTTAATACCGGAGGGTGCGATTGGGACTGAAGCTTTCTTT.

The gene calls are TRBV19 and TRBJ2-1, with TRBD2 matching over 9 bases. With V trimmed by 3 bases and J by 8 bases, 5 bases remained unmatched. CDR1 and CDR2 (germline): LNHDA, SQIVND (reference sequence). This CDR3 is built from 14 residues. CDR3: CASSIRSGSYEQFF. In DNA, the CDR3 is TGTGCCAGTAGTATCCGTAGCGGGAGTTATGAGCAGTTCTTC.

The chain links TRBV5-4 to TRBJ2-1; 12 nucleotides line up with TRBD2. Germline trimming cut 0 bases from V and 4 bases from J; bases unmatched to any gene: 5. The length of the CDR3 is 17 residues. Germline loops: CDR1 SGHNT, CDR2 YYREEE (reference sequence). CDR3 DNA: TGTGCCAGCAGCTTGGCCTGGCTAGCGGGAGGGTACAATGAGCAGTTCTTC. Translating gives CASSLAWLAGGYNEQFF.

Written as DNA, the CDR3 is TGTGCCAGCAGTCCCCACTCAAATGTCCACTACGAGCAGTACTTC. Translating gives CASSPHSNVHYEQYF. The genes are TRBV28 and TRBJ2-7; D not certain. Germline assignment: CDR1 MDHEN and CDR2 SYDVKM. Trimming shortened V by 5 bases and J by 3 bases, and 17 bases separated the two germline ends. This CDR3 has 15 amino acids.

Concerning this clone itself: Other DNA sequences in the sample encode the same CDR3. This chain joins TRBV6-5 and TRBJ1-2, with D uncertain. The V and J ends lost 2 bases and 5 bases respectively, with 3 bases between them. Germline lookup yields CDR1 MNHEY and CDR2 SVGAGI. The CDR3 length is 11 residues. The CDR3 nucleotides read TGTGCCAGCAGTTACGGGTATGGCTACACCTTC. Translated: CASSYGYGYTF.

Comments on this clone: At one boundary the junction diverges from the germline segment, which might be a read error. The chain couples TRBV7-3 to TRBJ2-3; D not certain. The CDR3 is made up of 13 amino acids. Germline CDR1 SGHTA, CDR2 FQGTGA. The CDR3 nucleotides are TGTGCCAGCAGCATAACTTCGGCAGATACGCAGTATTTT. As protein: CASSITSADTQYF.

This chain uses TRBV9 with TRBJ1-4, with D unclear. This CDR3 spans 13 amino acids. The germline gives CDR1 SGDLS, CDR2 YYNGEE. V lost 4 bases to trimming and J lost 8 bases, with 12 bases between them. The CDR3 loop reads CASSLVGGEKLFF. CDR3 nucleotides: TGTGCCAGCAGCCTCGTGGGAGGGGAAAAACTGTTTTTT.

The chain carries TRBV30 and TRBJ2-5; 8 nucleotides agree with TRBD2. CDR3 length: 14 residues. V gave up 4 bases and J gave up 4 bases; unmatched junction bases: 8. The germline gives CDR1 GTSNPN, CDR2 SVGIG (reference sequence). The CDR3 bases are TGTGCCTGGAAAGTAGCGGGATCGGCAGAGACCCAGTACTTC. Amino acid sequence: CAWKVAGSAETQYF.

The chain combines TRBV14 with TRBJ2-7; 10 bases are a match to TRBD1. The germline gives CDR1 SGHDN, CDR2 FVKESK. Trimming cost V 4 bases and J 2 bases; bases outside gene matches: 8. This CDR3 is 16 amino acids long. In DNA form, the CDR3 reads TGTGCCAGCAGCCCACTGCCGGGACAGGGGCCCTACGAGCAGTACTTC. It yields the protein CASSPLPGQGPYEQYF.

This clone was seen a single time. The chain carries TRBV28 and TRBJ2-7; D is ambiguous. V lost 3 bases to trimming and J lost 6 bases, with 6 bases between them. The germline V gene has CDR1 MDHEN and CDR2 SYDVKM. The length of the CDR3 is 11 residues. The CDR3 bases are TGTGCCAGCAGTTTGACTTTCGAGCAGTACTTC. It translates to CASSLTFEQYF.

This chain uses TRBV9 with TRBJ2-5; 10 nucleotides match TRBD2. V lost 4 bases, J lost 1 base, and 13 bases stayed unmatched. Germline V gene lookup returns CDR1 SGDLS and CDR2 YYNGEE. There are 18 residues in the CDR3. CDR3 bases: TGTGCCAGCAGCCCGGGGGCCGGACTAGCGGACCTCCAAGAGACCCAGTACTTC. Residues: CASSPGAGLADLQETQYF.

The J gene is TRBJ2-1, the V gene TRBV7-7, with TRBD2 matching over 8 bases. The germline CDR1 and CDR2 sequences are SSHAT and FNYEAQ (reference sequence). This CDR3 is 14 amino acids long. Losses at the gene ends were 8 bases for V and 6 bases for J; bases not matched to a gene: 9. The chain's CDR3 is CASGPWTSFNEQFF. The CDR3 bases are TGTGCCAGCGGACCTTGGACTAGCTTCAATGAGCAGTTCTTC.

This chain joins TRBV7-2 and TRBJ2-7; 11 nucleotides match TRBD2. The CDR3 is made up of 15 amino acids. Germline V gives CDR1 SGHTA, CDR2 FQGNSA. Germline trimming cut 1 base from V and 2 bases from J; bases unmatched to any gene: 1. The CDR3, as DNA: TGTGCCAGCAGCTTAGAACTAGCGGGAGCCTACGAGCAGTACTTC. Residues: CASSLELAGAYEQYF.

The CDR3 nucleotides are TGCGCCAGCAGCTTGCGGACGGCCCCCACAGATACGCAGTATTTT. Translated, it gives CASSLRTAPTDTQYF. The chain links TRBV5-1 to TRBJ2-3; no reliable D call. CDR1 SGHRS and CDR2 YFSETQ come from the germline V gene. Trimming cost V 1 base and J 2 bases, with 11 bases left between them. This CDR3 has 15 amino acids.

J is TRBJ2-7 and V is TRBV7-9; TRBD1 aligns across 9 bases. Germline V gene lookup returns CDR1 SEHNR and CDR2 FQNEAQ (reference sequence). V shed 7 bases, J shed 6 bases, and the junction held 10 bases outside the gene matches. The CDR3 extends over 14 amino acids. As DNA, the CDR3 is TGTGCCAGCACCTTGGGACAGGGCGGATCCGAGCAGTACTTC. Encoded protein: CASTLGQGGSEQYF.